This TCR beta chain was found in a study of beta chain features in type 1 diabetes. Study-level background: When patients were set against healthy donors, age, gender and cell yields were similar.

Study results and caveats: Insertion counts at VDJ junctions were lower in type 1 diabetes patients, who also showed more deletions there. Possible PCR preference for shorter templates applied equally to patients and controls.

TCRB transcripts that were expressed got sequenced, as all of the isolated RNA had been reverse transcribed. The table came from immunoSEQ multiplex PCR; TCRdb's copy has only in-frame clones and leaves some out. Of under 800,000 clones listed, 15% to 18% were seen once; the top ten hold approximately 0.087%. This clone was counted between two and nine times. Its antigen is not known. The sequencing sample was made of naive CD4+ T cells from blood. The receptor comes from a man younger than 35 in good health.

Written as DNA, the CDR3 is TGTGCCAGCAGCCCCCACGTGGAAAATTCACCCCTCCACTTT. It is translated as CASSPHVENSPLHF. This chain links TRBV9 with TRBJ1-6; D is unclear. V gave up 4 bases and J gave up 7 bases, with 12 bases separating them. Germline CDR1 SGDLS, CDR2 YYNGEE. CDR3 size: 14 residues.